These 21 T cell receptor beta chains originate from one sample sequenced in a study of response to subunit inactivated influenza vaccine. TCRdb re-derived calls from the RT-PCR reads in MiXCR, one entry per CDR3 protein. The repertoire holds just under 550,000 distinct CDR3 sequences, with 20% to 25% as singletons. This sample also belongs to another study, concerning T cells expressing NK-cell markers. That work states: The cDNA for TCR beta came from 5'RACE template switching with UMIs.

Here the sequenced sample was CD4+ T cells sorted from PBMCs, taken 11 to 12 days after vaccination. These receptor sequences come from a man aged 45 to 65 who received an inactivated influenza vaccine.

The genes are TRBV19 and TRBJ2-6; D unclear. The CDR3 is 17 amino acids. Trimming took 4 bases from V and 3 from J, leaving 16 bases between them. From germline, CDR1 is LNHDA and CDR2 SQIVND (reference sequence). CDR3 nucleotide sequence: TGTGCCAGTAGTACCGGATGGATTTTGAATGGGGCCAACGTCCTGACTTTC. Translation gives CASSTGWILNGANVLTF. Using reference TRBV19 and TRBJ2-6 for the parts outside the CDR3, the full variable domain is DGGITQSPKYLFRKEGQNVTLSCEQNLNHDAMYWYRQDPGQGLRLIYYSQIVNDFQKGDIAEGYSVSREKKESFPLTVTSAQKNPTAFYLCASSTGWILNGANVLTFGAGSRLTVL.

The gene calls are TRBV6-2 or TRBV6-3 and TRBJ2-5; 8 positions match TRBD1. The CDR3 is 14 amino acids. J gave up 7 bases and V 6 bases, and 10 bases lay outside the gene matches. Germline CDR1 reads MNHEY; CDR2 reads SVGEGT. Written as DNA, the CDR3 is TGTGCCAGCAGCCGCGGACAGGGAATTGGGACCCAGTACTTC. It translates to CASSRGQGIGTQYF.

This clonotype has more than one count but fewer than ten. CDR3 sequence: CASSLWARERSPLHF. In nucleotides, the CDR3 is TGTGCCAGCAGCTTATGGGCCAGGGAGAGATCACCCCTCCACTTT. This chain joins TRBV7-9 and TRBJ1-6; D is possibly TRBD1 (5 bases). Germline-derived CDR1 and CDR2 are SEHNR and FQNEAQ (reference sequence). V lost 2 bases to trimming and J lost 10 bases, with 15 bases between them. The CDR3 length is 15 residues.

This clonotype was seen a handful of times. The genes are TRBV20-1 and TRBJ2-5; maybe TRBD1 (5 bases). CDR1 and CDR2 from the germline V gene are DFQATT and SNEGSKA (reference sequence). This CDR3 is built from 11 residues. CDR3 DNA: TGCGTTATGGCCAGGGAAGAGACCCAGTACTTC. Amino acid sequence: CVMAREETQYF.

The V gene is TRBV15, the J gene TRBJ2-5; 8 bases align to TRBD2. This CDR3 is built from 15 residues. J lost 6 bases, V lost 5 bases, and 11 bases had no gene match. The germline V gene encodes CDR1 LNHNV and CDR2 YYDKDF (reference sequence). CDR3 DNA: TGTGCCACCAGCGAAGTCCGGGGGGGGTCGCAGACCCAGTACTTC. Amino acids: CATSEVRGGSQTQYF. Full variable domain (missing parts from reference TRBV15 and TRBJ2-5): DAMVIQNPRYQVTQFGKPVTLSCSQTLNHNVMYWYQQKSSQAPKLLFHYYDKDFNNEADTPDNFQSRRPNTSFCFLDIRSPGLGDTAMYLCATSEVRGGSQTQYFGPGTRLLVL.

The chain combines TRBV7-2 with TRBJ1-1; 7 nucleotides match TRBD1. From germline, CDR1 is SGHTA and CDR2 FQGNSA. The CDR3 is made up of 15 amino acids. V lost 0 bases and J lost 0; bases outside the gene matches: 1. CDR3 DNA sequence: TGTGCCAGCAGCTTAGCGGGACAGTTGAACACTGAAGCTTTCTTT. This encodes CASSLAGQLNTEAFF. The full variable domain, its missing parts supplied by reference TRBV7-2 and TRBJ1-1, is GAGVSQSPSNKVTEKGKDVELRCDPISGHTALYWYRQSLGQGLEFLIYFQGNSAPDKSGLPSDRFSAERTGGSVSTLTIQRTQQEDSAVYLCASSLAGQLNTEAFFGQGTRLTVV.

This clonotype has a handful of counts. This chain connects TRBV5-1 to TRBJ2-5; 9 bases fit TRBD1. Germline CDR1 and CDR2: SGHRS and YFSETQ. The CDR3 covers 15 residues. V was pared by 0 bases and J by 9 bases, with 9 bases of the junction left unmatched. For the CDR3, the DNA is TGCGCCAGCAGCTTGGCCACGGACAGGGGAGATGCCCAGTACTTC. Encoded protein: CASSLATDRGDAQYF. The full variable domain, rest sourced from reference TRBV5-1 and TRBJ2-5, is KAGVTQTPRYLIKTRGQQVTLSCSPISGHRSVSWYQQTPGQGLQFLFEYFSETQRNKGNFPGRFSGRQFSNSRSEMNVSTLELGDSALYLCASSLATDRGDAQYFGPGTRLLVL.

The rearrangement links TRBV4-2 to TRBJ2-2; 8 bases map to TRBD2. With 1 base clipped from V and 5 bases from J, the junction kept 6 bases outside the gene matches. This CDR3 contains 16 residues. CDR1 LGHNA and CDR2 YNFKEQ come from the germline V gene. CDR3 in DNA: TGTGCCAGCAGCCAAGGAAGCGGGAGAGGGACCGGGGAGCTGTTTTTT. Residues: CASSQGSGRGTGELFF.

This rearrangement joins TRBV6-1 to TRBJ2-1; 9 bases agree with TRBD1. The CDR3 consists of 18 residues. CDR1 and CDR2 from the germline V gene are MNHNS and SASEGT. V was clipped by 1 base and J by 7 bases; unmatched bases: 14. CDR3 loop: CASSEDGTGTGYRNEQFF. As DNA, the CDR3 is TGTGCCAGCAGTGAAGATGGGACCGGGACAGGGTATCGGAATGAGCAGTTCTTC.

The V gene is TRBV7-2, the J gene TRBJ2-4; D remains unclear. The V gene lost 1 base and the J gene lost 0 bases, with 7 bases spanning the gap. Germline loops: CDR1 SGHTA, CDR2 FQGNSA. The CDR3 totals 15 residues. CDR3 in amino acids: CASSLDPVAKNIQYF. The CDR3 DNA is TGTGCCAGCAGCTTAGACCCCGTAGCCAAAAACATTCAGTACTTC. Full variable domain (remainder filled in from reference TRBV7-2 and TRBJ2-4): GAGVSQSPSNKVTEKGKDVELRCDPISGHTALYWYRQSLGQGLEFLIYFQGNSAPDKSGLPSDRFSAERTGGSVSTLTIQRTQQEDSAVYLCASSLDPVAKNIQYFGAGTRLSVL.

This clonotype was observed a few times. The rearrangement joins TRBV5-1 to TRBJ1-1; 9 nucleotides align to TRBD1. The CDR3 runs to 17 residues. Losses at the gene ends were 4 bases for V and 3 bases for J; bases not matched to a gene: 13. Germline assignment: CDR1 SGHRS and CDR2 YFSETQ. This CDR3 is CASSISFFGQGYTEAFF. The CDR3 DNA reads TGCGCCAGCAGCATCTCGTTTTTTGGACAGGGGTACACTGAAGCTTTCTTT.

This chain connects TRBV20-1 to TRBJ2-3, with 10 bases matching TRBD1. The CDR3 has 16 residues. Germline values: CDR1 DFQATT, CDR2 SNEGSKA (reference sequence). After removal of 6 bases from V and 1 base from J, the junction contained 10 bases not matched to a gene. CDR3 sequence reads: CSAQGQGIVGTDTQYF. Written as DNA, the CDR3 is TGCAGTGCCCAGGGACAGGGGATAGTAGGCACAGATACGCAGTATTTT.

This clonotype was seen at least ten times. The chain employs TRBV11-2 and TRBJ2-1, with no clear D. Germline values: CDR1 SGHAT, CDR2 FQNNGV. The ends were cut back, 5 bases at V and 3 bases at J, with 8 bases in the middle. The CDR3 length is 13 residues. In nucleotides, the CDR3 is TGTGCCAGCAGCCGGGCCAGCTACAATGAGCAGTTCTTC. It encodes CASSRASYNEQFF. Filled out from reference TRBV11-2 and TRBJ2-1, the complete variable domain reads EAGVAQSPRYKIIEKRQSVAFWCNPISGHATLYWYQQILGQGPKLLIQFQNNGVVDDSQLPKDRFSAERLKGVDSTLKIQPAKLEDSAVYLCASSRASYNEQFFGPGTRLTVL.

This clonotype was counted many times. The junction does not match germline at one end; this may be a read error. The rearrangement links TRBV7-9 to TRBJ1-1, with D possibly matching TRBD1 (5 bases). There are 13 residues in the CDR3. Germline loops: CDR1 SEHNR, CDR2 FQNEAQ (reference sequence). CDR3 loop: CASSLVRGTEAFF. For the CDR3, the DNA is TGCGCCAGCAGCTTGGTGAGGGGCACTGAAGCTTTCTTT.

V and J are TRBV12-3 or TRBV12-4 and TRBJ1-5; TRBD1 aligns across 9 bases. The CDR3 has 14 amino acids. Trimming took 6 bases from V and 5 from J; bases not matched to a gene: 5. The CDR3 loop reads CASRPTGGYQPQHF. For the CDR3, the DNA is TGTGCCAGCAGACCGACAGGGGGATATCAGCCCCAGCATTTT.

This chain joins TRBV2 and TRBJ1-4, with 8 bases lining up with TRBD1. The V gene end was trimmed by 8 bases and the J gene end by 8 bases; junction bases not matched to a gene: 4. Germline V gives CDR1 SNHLY, CDR2 FYNNEI. The CDR3 sequence is 12 residues long. CDR3 DNA sequence: TGTGCCAGCGGACAGGGCGAGGAAAAACTGTTTTTT. Protein product: CASGQGEEKLFF.

This clonotype was picked up a small number of times. The rearrangement joins TRBV5-6 to TRBJ2-7; 7 nucleotides match TRBD1. Germline lookup yields CDR1 SGHDT and CDR2 YYEEEE. The trim removed 4 bases at V and 4 bases at J, leaving 8 bases unmatched. This CDR3 comprises 14 residues. The CDR3 DNA reads as TGTGCCAGCAGCCCTTGGACAGGCGAGTACGAGCAGTACTTC. Its translation is CASSPWTGEYEQYF.

The chain employs TRBV6-2 or TRBV6-3 and TRBJ2-7; D may be TRBD1 or TRBD2 (6 bases each). V was shortened by 5 bases and J by 5 bases, with 22 bases between the two germline ends. In germline, CDR1 is MNHEY, CDR2 SVGEGT. The CDR3 runs to 16 residues. The CDR3 nucleotides read TGTGCCAGCAGTGCCTCATGGGGGGCGCTTGGGAACGAGCAGTACTTC. Translation gives CASSASWGALGNEQYF.

The J gene is TRBJ2-1, the V gene TRBV27; TRBD1 is a possible D gene (5 bases). The CDR3 is 11 amino acids. V dropped 3 bases and J dropped 10 bases, with 7 bases sitting between them. Germline loops: CDR1 MNHEY, CDR2 SMNVEV (reference sequence). CDR3 amino acids: CASSFSGEQFF. The CDR3, as DNA: TGTGCCAGCAGTTTTTCAGGGGAGCAGTTCTTC.

There are many counts of this clonotype. The rearrangement joins TRBV10-3 to TRBJ2-7, with 8 bases lining up with TRBD2. This CDR3 has 16 residues. The V gene end was trimmed by 3 bases and the J gene end by 3 bases; junction bases not matched to a gene: 10. Germline V gene data show CDR1 as ENHRY and CDR2 as SYGVKD. CDR3 coding DNA: TGTGCCATCAGTGACCCCGGGGGGGGGACCAACTACGAGCAGTACTTC. It specifies CAISDPGGGTNYEQYF.

The V call is TRBV10-3, the J call TRBJ2-3, with unresolved D. Germline CDR1 reads ENHRY; CDR2 reads SYGVKD. The CDR3 is 13 amino acids. Between the trimmed V and J ends, which lost 3 bases and 2 bases, there was a span of 6 bases. This CDR3 reads CAISEQITDTQYF. CDR3 coding DNA: TGTGCCATCAGTGAACAGATCACAGATACGCAGTATTTT.